One and the same sample provided the 10 T cell receptor beta chains below, sequenced in a study of identical twins. TCRdb processed the 5' RACE reads anew with MiXCR; each CDR3 protein has one entry. Of approximately 220,000 distinct CDR3 sequences listed, roughly a tenth are singletons. Source material: memory (CD45RO+) T cells sorted from blood. These receptors were collected from a woman aged 18-35 years in good health.

This clonotype was recorded many times. The CDR3, as DNA: TGTGCCAGCAGTCGGCTCGACCGTGAGCAGTTCTTC. Translated, it gives CASSRLDREQFF. This rearrangement joins TRBV12-3 or TRBV12-4 to TRBJ2-1, with D unresolved. The CDR3 runs to 12 residues. V was cut by 5 bases and J by 9 bases, with 11 bases left in between.

This clonotype was observed at least ten times. The chain carries TRBV20-1 and TRBJ2-7; TRBD1 matches at 8 bases. Germline CDR1 reads DFQATT; CDR2 reads SNEGSKA (reference sequence). With V trimmed by 5 bases and J by 6 bases, 9 bases remained unmatched. The CDR3 consists of 13 residues. The CDR3 loop is CSAPRDRFSEQYF. CDR3 nucleotide sequence: TGCAGTGCTCCCCGGGACAGGTTTAGCGAGCAGTACTTC.

This clonotype showed up many times. V and J are TRBV12-3 or TRBV12-4 and TRBJ2-3, with D perhaps TRBD1 or TRBD2 (5 bases each). Trimming took 6 bases from V and 0 from J, leaving 7 bases between them. The CDR3 spans 13 residues. This chain's CDR3 is CASRGDSTDTQYF. CDR3 nucleotides: TGTGCCAGCAGAGGGGACAGCACAGATACGCAGTATTTT.

This chain joins TRBV5-1 and TRBJ2-2, with no clear D. The germline V gene encodes CDR1 SGHRS and CDR2 YFSETQ. The V gene lost 3 bases and the J gene lost 5 bases, with 14 bases spanning the gap. The CDR3 is 15 amino acids. The CDR3 sequence: CASSSGRTLTGELFF. As DNA, the CDR3 is TGCGCCAGCAGCTCTGGCAGGACCTTAACCGGGGAGCTGTTTTTT.

This clonotype was seen a few times. The rearrangement links TRBV6-1 to TRBJ1-1; D unclear. The CDR3 is made up of 14 amino acids. Germline-derived CDR1 and CDR2 are MNHNS and SASEGT. Trimming cost V 2 bases and J 2 bases, with 9 bases left between them. The CDR3 nucleotides are TGTGCCAGCAGTGAAATGCTAGGCAACACTGAAGCTTTCTTT. Protein sequence: CASSEMLGNTEAFF.

This clonotype was seen ten or more times. V usage is TRBV30 and J usage is TRBJ2-6; maybe TRBD2 (5 bases). The CDR3 is 14 amino acids. CDR1 GTSNPN and CDR2 SVGIG come from the germline V gene (reference sequence). The V and J ends lost 1 base and 1 base respectively, with 5 bases between them. CDR3: CAWSAGSGANVLTF. As DNA, the CDR3 is TGTGCCTGGAGTGCGGGATCTGGGGCCAACGTCCTGACTTTC.

The J gene is TRBJ2-1, the V gene TRBV20-1; D possibly corresponds to TRBD2 (7 bases). V was cut by 3 bases and J by 5 bases, with 17 bases left in between. The length of the CDR3 is 15 residues. Germline lookup yields CDR1 DFQATT and CDR2 SNEGSKA (reference sequence). The CDR3 DNA sequence: TGCAGTGCTAGCTCGGGGAGCGGGGACAACAATGAGCAGTTCTTC. This sequence encodes CSASSGSGDNNEQFF.

This clonotype was counted ten times or more. The chain has TRBV11-2 and TRBJ2-1; 7 bases fit TRBD1. Germline CDR1 and CDR2: SGHAT and FQNNGV. The J segment lost 9 bases and the V segment lost 5 bases, leaving 4 bases of the junction unmatched. The CDR3 has 12 amino acids. The CDR3 is CASSPAGGEQFF. CDR3 coding DNA: TGTGCCAGCAGCCCCGCAGGGGGTGAGCAGTTCTTC. The variable domain in full, completed from reference TRBV11-2 and TRBJ2-1, reads EAGVAQSPRYKIIEKRQSVAFWCNPISGHATLYWYQQILGQGPKLLIQFQNNGVVDDSQLPKDRFSAERLKGVDSTLKIQPAKLEDSAVYLCASSPAGGEQFFGPGTRLTVL.

The V call is TRBV6-1, the J call TRBJ1-1, with D possibly TRBD1 on 5 matching bases. Germline loops: CDR1 MNHNS, CDR2 SASEGT. The V gene lost 7 bases and the J gene lost 2 bases, with 20 bases spanning the gap. This CDR3 is 16 amino acids long. The CDR3, as DNA: TGTGCCAGCACTCTTTTGGGTGGGACTATAAACACTGAAGCTTTCTTT. It specifies CASTLLGGTINTEAFF.

This clonotype came up a few times. The rearrangement joins TRBV9 to TRBJ1-6; 12 bases agree with TRBD1. The CDR3 runs 15 residues. V trimming: 4 bases; J trimming: 9 bases; junction bases outside the gene matches: 5. The germline V gene has CDR1 SGDLS and CDR2 YYNGEE. CDR3 region: CASSRGQGAVSPLHF. CDR3 DNA: TGTGCCAGCAGCCGGGGACAGGGGGCGGTTTCACCCCTCCACTTT.